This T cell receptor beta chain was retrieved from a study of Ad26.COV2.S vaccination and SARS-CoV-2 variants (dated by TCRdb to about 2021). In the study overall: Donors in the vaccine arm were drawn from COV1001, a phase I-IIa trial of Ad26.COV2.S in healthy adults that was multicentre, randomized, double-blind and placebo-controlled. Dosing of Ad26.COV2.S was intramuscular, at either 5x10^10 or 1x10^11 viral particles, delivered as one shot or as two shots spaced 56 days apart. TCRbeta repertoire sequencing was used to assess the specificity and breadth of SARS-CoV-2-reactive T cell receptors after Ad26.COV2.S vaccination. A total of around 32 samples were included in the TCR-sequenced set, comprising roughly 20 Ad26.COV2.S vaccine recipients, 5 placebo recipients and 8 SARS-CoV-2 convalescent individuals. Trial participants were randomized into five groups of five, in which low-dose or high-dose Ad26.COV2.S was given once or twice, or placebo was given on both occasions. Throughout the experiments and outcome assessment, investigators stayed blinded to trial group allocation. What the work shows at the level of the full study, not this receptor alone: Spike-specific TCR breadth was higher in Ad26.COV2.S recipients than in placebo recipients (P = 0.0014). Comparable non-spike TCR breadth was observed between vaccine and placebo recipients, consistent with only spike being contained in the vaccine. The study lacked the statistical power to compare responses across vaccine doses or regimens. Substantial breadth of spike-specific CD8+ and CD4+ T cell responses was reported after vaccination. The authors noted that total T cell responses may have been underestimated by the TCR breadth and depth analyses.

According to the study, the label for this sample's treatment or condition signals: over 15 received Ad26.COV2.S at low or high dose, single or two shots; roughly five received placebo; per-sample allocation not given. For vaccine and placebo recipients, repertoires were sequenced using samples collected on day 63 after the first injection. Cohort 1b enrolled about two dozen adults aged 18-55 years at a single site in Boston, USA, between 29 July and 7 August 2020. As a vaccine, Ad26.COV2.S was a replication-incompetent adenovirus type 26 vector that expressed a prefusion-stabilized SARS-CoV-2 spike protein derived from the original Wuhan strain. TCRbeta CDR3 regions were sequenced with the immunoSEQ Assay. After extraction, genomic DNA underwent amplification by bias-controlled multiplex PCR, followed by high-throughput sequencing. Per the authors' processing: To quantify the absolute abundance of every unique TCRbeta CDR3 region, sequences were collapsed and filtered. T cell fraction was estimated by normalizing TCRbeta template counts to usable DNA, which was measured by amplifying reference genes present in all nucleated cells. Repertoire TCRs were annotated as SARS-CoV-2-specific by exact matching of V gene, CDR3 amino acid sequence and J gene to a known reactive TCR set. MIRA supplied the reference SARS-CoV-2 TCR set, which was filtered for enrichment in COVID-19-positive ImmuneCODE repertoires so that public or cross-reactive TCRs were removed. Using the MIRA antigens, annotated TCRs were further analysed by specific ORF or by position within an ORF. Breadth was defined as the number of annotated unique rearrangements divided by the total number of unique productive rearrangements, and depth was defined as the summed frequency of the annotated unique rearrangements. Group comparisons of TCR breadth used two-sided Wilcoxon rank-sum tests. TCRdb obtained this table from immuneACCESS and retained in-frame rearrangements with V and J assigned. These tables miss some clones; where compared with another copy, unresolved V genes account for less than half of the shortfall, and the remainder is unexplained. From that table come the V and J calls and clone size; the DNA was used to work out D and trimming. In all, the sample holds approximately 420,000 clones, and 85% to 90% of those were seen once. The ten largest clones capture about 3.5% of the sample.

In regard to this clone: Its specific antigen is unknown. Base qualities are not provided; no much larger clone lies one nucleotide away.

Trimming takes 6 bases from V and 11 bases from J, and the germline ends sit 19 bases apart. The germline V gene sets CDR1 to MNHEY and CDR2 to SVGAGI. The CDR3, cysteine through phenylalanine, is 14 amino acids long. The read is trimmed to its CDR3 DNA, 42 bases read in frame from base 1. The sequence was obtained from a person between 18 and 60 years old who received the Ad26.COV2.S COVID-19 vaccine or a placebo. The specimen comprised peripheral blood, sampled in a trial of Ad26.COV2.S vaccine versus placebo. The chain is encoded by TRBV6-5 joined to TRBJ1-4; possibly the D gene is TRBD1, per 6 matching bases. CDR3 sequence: CASRVGTGGGKLFF. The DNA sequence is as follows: TGTGCCAGCAGAGTTGGGACTGGGGGCGGCAAACTGTTTTTT.